The 8 T cell receptor beta chains in this list originate from one sample, sequenced in a study of shared clonotypes between healthy human individuals. The method was immunoSEQ multiplex PCR; TCRdb's version includes in-frame clones alone and lacks a portion of them. The sample records approximately 500,000 clones, roughly 80% being singletons. Sequenced input: PBMCs. These receptors all stem from a woman aged 40 to 50 in good health. Some clones in this sample may be carry-over from other donors' samples.

CDR3 amino acids: CASRVAGAVEQFF. CDR3 bases: TGTGCCAGCAGGGTAGCGGGAGCAGTTGAGCAGTTCTTC. V usage is TRBV2 and J usage is TRBJ2-1; 9 nucleotides line up with TRBD2. V was pared by 6 bases and J by 9 bases, with 6 bases of the junction left unmatched. This CDR3 spans 13 amino acids. Per germline, CDR1 SNHLY and CDR2 FYNNEI. Using reference TRBV2 and TRBJ2-1 for the parts outside the CDR3, the full variable domain is EPEVTQTPSHQVTQMGQEVILRCVPISNHLYFYWYRQILGQKVEFLVSFYNNEISEKSEIFDDQFSVERPDGSNFTLKIRSTKLEDSAMYFCASRVAGAVEQFFGPGTRLTVL.

Written as DNA, the CDR3 is TGTGCCAGCAGTCCTACTGAGACAATGGGGCACGAGCAGTACTTC. The encoded protein is CASSPTETMGHEQYF. The chain carries TRBV28 and TRBJ2-7; weak D call: TRBD1 (5 bases). From germline, CDR1 is MDHEN and CDR2 SYDVKM. The CDR3 is made up of 15 amino acids. V lost 5 bases and J 5 bases, leaving 19 bases between the germline ends.

This clone was seen once. The chain recombines TRBV5-6 with TRBJ1-2, with TRBD1 matching over 7 bases. CDR3 size: 14 residues. The germline CDR1 and CDR2 sequences are SGHDT and YYEEEE. The trim removed 6 bases at V and 4 bases at J, leaving 9 bases unmatched. In DNA, the CDR3 is TGTGCCAGCACCTCAGACAGGGTCGGCTATGGCTACACCTTC. Translation: CASTSDRVGYGYTF.

The V gene is TRBV5-1, the J gene TRBJ2-5, with 14 bases matching TRBD2. The CDR3 has 16 amino acids. V lost 1 base to trimming and J lost 4 bases; unmatched junction nucleotides: 3. Germline V gene lookup returns CDR1 SGHRS and CDR2 YFSETQ. This chain's CDR3 is CASSLLGLAGAETQYF. CDR3 nucleotides: TGCGCCAGCAGCTTGTTGGGACTAGCGGGAGCAGAGACCCAGTACTTC. Full variable domain (remainder filled in from reference TRBV5-1 and TRBJ2-5): KAGVTQTPRYLIKTRGQQVTLSCSPISGHRSVSWYQQTPGQGLQFLFEYFSETQRNKGNFPGRFSGRQFSNSRSEMNVSTLELGDSALYLCASSLLGLAGAETQYFGPGTRLLVL.

The chain is built from TRBV29-1 and TRBJ2-7; a weak D match, TRBD2 (8 bases). Per germline, CDR1 SQVTM and CDR2 ANQGSEA. This CDR3 spans 13 amino acids. Trimming left V 6 bases short and J 4 bases short, with 16 bases between. The CDR3 DNA reads as TGCAGCGTCCGGGGGGGACAGCGGTACGAGCAGTACTTC. Translating gives CSVRGGQRYEQYF.

This chain uses TRBV11-2 with TRBJ2-3; D remains unclear. This CDR3 comprises 16 residues. Trimming removed 1 base at V and 4 bases at J, with 15 bases between. Germline CDR1 is SGHAT and CDR2 is FQNNGV. The CDR3 DNA sequence: TGTGCCAGCAGCTTAGGCGCTAGTTCAGTTTCAGATACGCAGTATTTT. Translating it yields CASSLGASSVSDTQYF.

CDR3 nucleotides: TGTGCCACCAGCAGAGATGGGGAGGTAGCCAAAAACATTCAGTACTTC. Translating gives CATSRDGEVAKNIQYF. The V and J genes are TRBV15 and TRBJ2-4, with D perhaps matching TRBD2 (6 bases). CDR3 length: 16 residues. Germline CDR1 is LNHNV and CDR2 is YYDKDF (reference sequence). V was pared by 0 bases and J by 0 bases, with 9 bases between.

This clone came up a few times. V usage is TRBV5-5 and J usage is TRBJ2-6; the D gene is possibly TRBD1 (5 bases). This CDR3 has 16 residues. Between the trimmed V and J ends, which lost 0 bases and 1 base, there was a span of 8 bases. Germline V gives CDR1 SGHKS, CDR2 YYEKEE (reference sequence). In DNA, the CDR3 is TGTGCCAGCAGCTTGGTGCAGGGTTCTGGGGCCAACGTCCTGACTTTC. Amino acids: CASSLVQGSGANVLTF.